This is a list of T cell receptor beta chains from one sample in a study of shared clonotypes between healthy human individuals. The assay was immunoSEQ multiplex PCR, and TCRdb's table has in-frame clones only and misses some. In the table there are about 2.4 million clones, roughly 93% of which are singletons. Sequences were obtained from naive CD4+ T cells from PBMCs. All receptors derive from a man younger than 30 in good health. Some clones in this sample may be carry-over from other donors' samples. Each CDR3 is given with its conserved first and last residue. The D gene is left open where the match is weak.

J gene: TRBJ2-7
D gene: TRBD2
V gene: TRBV19
CDR3 protein: CASMPSGNTYEQYF
CDR3 DNA: TGTGCCAGTATGCCTAGCGGGAATACCTACGAGCAGTACTTC

J gene: TRBJ1-1
D gene: -
V gene: TRBV9
CDR3 protein: CASSVDPLDEKAFF
CDR3 DNA: TGTGCCAGCAGCGTAGATCCCCTTGATGAGAAAGCTTTCTTT

J gene: TRBJ1-3
D gene: -
V gene: TRBV29-1
CDR3 protein: CSVWGSAGGNTIYF
CDR3 DNA: TGCAGCGTATGGGGTTCGGCTGGTGGAAACACCATATATTTT

J gene: TRBJ1-2
D gene: -
V gene: TRBV2
CDR3 protein: CASKRDYGYTF
CDR3 DNA: TGTGCCAGCAAGAGAGACTATGGCTACACCTTC

J gene: TRBJ2-5
D gene: TRBD1
V gene: TRBV18
CDR3 protein: CASSPGQGGMETQYF
CDR3 DNA: TGTGCCAGCTCACCGGGACAGGGGGGAATGGAGACCCAGTACTTC

J gene: TRBJ2-7
D gene: TRBD2
V gene: TRBV9
CDR3 protein: CASSGTSGSYEQYF
CDR3 DNA: TGTGCCAGCAGCGGGACTAGCGGGAGTTACGAGCAGTACTTC

J gene: TRBJ2-1
D gene: -
V gene: TRBV9
CDR3 protein: CASSPRVYYNEQFF
CDR3 DNA: TGTGCCAGCAGCCCGAGGGTCTACTACAATGAGCAGTTCTTC

J gene: TRBJ2-7
D gene: -
V gene: TRBV7-2
CDR3 protein: CASSLAGQEFYEQYF
CDR3 DNA: TGTGCCAGCAGCTTAGCGGGGCAAGAGTTCTACGAGCAGTACTTC

J gene: TRBJ1-5
D gene: -
V gene: TRBV12-2
CDR3 protein: CASRLRTGVKRNRQPQHF
CDR3 DNA: TGTGCAAGTCGCTTGAGGACAGGGGTGAAGAGGAATCGTCAGCCCCAGCATTTT

J gene: TRBJ2-7
D gene: -
V gene: TRBV19
CDR3 protein: CASSIGGNFNEQYF
CDR3 DNA: TGTGCCAGTAGTATTGGTGGGAATTTTAACGAGCAGTACTTC

J gene: TRBJ1-1
D gene: TRBD1
V gene: TRBV5-6
CDR3 protein: CASSAIRDSYTEAFF
CDR3 DNA: TGTGCCAGCAGCGCGATCCGGGACAGTTACACTGAAGCTTTCTTT

J gene: TRBJ1-1
D gene: -
V gene: TRBV7-9
CDR3 protein: CASSLSPGTTNTEAFF
CDR3 DNA: TGTGCCAGCAGCCTATCACCCGGGACAACGAACACTGAAGCTTTCTTT

J gene: TRBJ1-4
D gene: -
V gene: TRBV5-5
CDR3 protein: CASTTWGANEKLFF
CDR3 DNA: TGTGCCAGCACGACTTGGGGTGCTAATGAAAAACTGTTTTTT

J gene: TRBJ1-1
D gene: -
V gene: TRBV6-1
CDR3 protein: CASSEVQGMTEAFF
CDR3 DNA: TGTGCCAGCAGTGAAGTGCAGGGTATGACTGAAGCTTTCTTT

J gene: TRBJ2-6
D gene: -
V gene: TRBV18
CDR3 protein: CASSPIGDSGANVLTF
CDR3 DNA: TGTGCCAGCTCACCGATAGGAGACTCTGGGGCCAACGTCCTGACTTTC

J gene: TRBJ2-1
D gene: TRBD2
V gene: TRBV25-1
CDR3 protein: CASSEFVGRVGNEQFF
CDR3 DNA: TGTGCCAGCAGTGAATTTGTCGGGAGGGTTGGAAATGAGCAGTTCTTC